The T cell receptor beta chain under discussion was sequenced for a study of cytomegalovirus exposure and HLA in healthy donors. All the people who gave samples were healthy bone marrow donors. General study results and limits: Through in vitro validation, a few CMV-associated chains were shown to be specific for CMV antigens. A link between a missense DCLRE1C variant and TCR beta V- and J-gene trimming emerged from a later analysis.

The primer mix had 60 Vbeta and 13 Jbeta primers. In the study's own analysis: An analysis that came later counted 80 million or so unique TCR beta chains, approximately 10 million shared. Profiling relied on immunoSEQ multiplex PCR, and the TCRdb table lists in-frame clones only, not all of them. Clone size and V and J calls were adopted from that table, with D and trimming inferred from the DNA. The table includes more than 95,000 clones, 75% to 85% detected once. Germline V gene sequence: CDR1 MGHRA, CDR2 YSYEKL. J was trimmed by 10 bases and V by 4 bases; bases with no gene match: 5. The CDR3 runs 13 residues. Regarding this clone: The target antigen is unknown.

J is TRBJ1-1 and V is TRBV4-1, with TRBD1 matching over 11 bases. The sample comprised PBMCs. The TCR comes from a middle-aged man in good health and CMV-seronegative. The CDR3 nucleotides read TGCGCCAGCAGCCTGGACAGGGGGCTAACAGCTTTCTTT. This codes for CASSLDRGLTAFF.